This is a list of T cell receptor beta chains from one sample in a study of T cell responses to AZD1222 COVID-19 vaccine. Measured with immunoSEQ multiplex PCR; TCRdb has only the in-frame clones, and not every one. The sample holds fewer than 120,000 clones, 85% to 90% seen once. The input for sequencing was peripheral blood, taken 28 days after the second AZD1222 dose. These receptors all stem from an adult who received the AZD1222 COVID-19 vaccine. Each CDR3 is given with its conserved first and last residue. D genes are given only for firm matches. Only part of the rows carry a size: once, few, many, or a class if the clone is expanded.

J gene: TRBJ1-1
D gene: -
clone size: -
V gene: TRBV3-1/TRBV3-2
CDR3 DNA: TGTGCCAGCAGCAAAACTTGGCAGGGAGGGAACACTGAAGCTTTCTTT
CDR3 protein: CASSKTWQGGNTEAFF

J gene: TRBJ1-5
D gene: -
clone size: -
V gene: TRBV28
CDR3 DNA: TGTGCCAGCAACAGCCTTAGCAATCAGCCCCAGCATTTT
CDR3 protein: CASNSLSNQPQHF

J gene: TRBJ1-4
D gene: -
clone size: -
V gene: TRBV28
CDR3 DNA: TGTGCCACTACGGACAGTTCTAATGAAAAACTGTTTTTT
CDR3 protein: CATTDSSNEKLFF

J gene: TRBJ2-7
D gene: -
clone size: -
V gene: TRBV2
CDR3 DNA: TGTGCCAGCTGTACATCCGGGACATACTCCTACGAGCAGTACTTC
CDR3 protein: CASCTSGTYSYEQYF

J gene: TRBJ2-2
D gene: TRBD1
clone size: -
V gene: TRBV27
CDR3 DNA: TGTGCCAGCAGTTTAGGACCCGGGACAGTCACCGGGGAGCTGTTTTTT
CDR3 protein: CASSLGPGTVTGELFF

J gene: TRBJ1-4
D gene: -
clone size: -
V gene: TRBV18
CDR3 DNA: TGTGCCAGCTCACCCGGGGGCCCTGGAAATGAAAAACTGTTTTTT
CDR3 protein: CASSPGGPGNEKLFF

J gene: TRBJ1-6
D gene: -
clone size: -
V gene: TRBV4-1
CDR3 DNA: TGCGCCAGCAGCCAACCAGGGAATAATTCACCCCTCCACTTT
CDR3 protein: CASSQPGNNSPLHF

J gene: TRBJ1-3
D gene: TRBD1
clone size: -
V gene: TRBV28
CDR3 DNA: TGTGCCAGCAGTTCGGATATAGGACAGGGGAACACCATATATTTT
CDR3 protein: CASSSDIGQGNTIYF

J gene: TRBJ1-2
D gene: TRBD1
clone size: -
V gene: TRBV7-8
CDR3 DNA: TGTGCCAGCAGCTTAGGATCGACAGGGGGGTTCTATGGCTACACCTTC
CDR3 protein: CASSLGSTGGFYGYTF

J gene: TRBJ2-5
D gene: -
clone size: -
V gene: TRBV3-1/TRBV3-2
CDR3 DNA: TGTGCCAGCGGGGGATTGCAAGAGACCCAGTACTTC
CDR3 protein: CASGGLQETQYF

J gene: TRBJ2-3
D gene: TRBD2
clone size: -
V gene: TRBV6-5
CDR3 DNA: TGTGCCAGCAGTTACCTCTCTAGCGGGGGGGCCCATACGCAGTATTTT
CDR3 protein: CASSYLSSGGAHTQYF

J gene: TRBJ1-5
D gene: -
clone size: -
V gene: TRBV5-5
CDR3 DNA: TGTGCCAGCAGCTTGGGGCCCCAGACTTTTAGCAATCAGCCCCAGCATTTT
CDR3 protein: CASSLGPQTFSNQPQHF

J gene: TRBJ1-5
D gene: TRBD1
clone size: -
V gene: TRBV28
CDR3 DNA: TGTGCCAGCAGTCCTGGGGACAGAAAAACCAATCAGCCCCAGCATTTT
CDR3 protein: CASSPGDRKTNQPQHF

J gene: TRBJ1-2
D gene: -
clone size: many
V gene: TRBV25-1
CDR3 DNA: TGTGCCAGCAGTGAAGGGCATGGCTACACCTTC
CDR3 protein: CASSEGHGYTF

J gene: TRBJ2-7
D gene: TRBD1
clone size: -
V gene: TRBV28
CDR3 DNA: TGTGCCAGCAGTCATCCAGGGGGCTCTGGCTACGAGCAGTACTTC
CDR3 protein: CASSHPGGSGYEQYF

J gene: TRBJ1-2
D gene: -
clone size: -
V gene: TRBV14
CDR3 DNA: TGTGCCAGCAGCCAAGATTTAGCTCATGGCTACACCTTC
CDR3 protein: CASSQDLAHGYTF

J gene: TRBJ2-7
D gene: TRBD1
clone size: -
V gene: TRBV6-5
CDR3 DNA: TGTGCCAGCAGTTACACCGACAGGGGGCACGAGCAGTACTTC
CDR3 protein: CASSYTDRGHEQYF

J gene: TRBJ1-1
D gene: -
clone size: -
V gene: TRBV7-8
CDR3 DNA: TGTGCCAGCAGCCAACCCAGGGGTTTGAACACTGAAGCTTTCTTT
CDR3 protein: CASSQPRGLNTEAFF

J gene: TRBJ1-4
D gene: -
clone size: -
V gene: TRBV3-1/TRBV3-2
CDR3 DNA: TGTGCCAGCAGCCAAGTAGTCGGACACGGGGAAAAACTGTTTTTT
CDR3 protein: CASSQVVGHGEKLFF

J gene: TRBJ1-1
D gene: TRBD1
clone size: -
V gene: TRBV6-5
CDR3 DNA: TGTGCCAGCACCTTGACAGGGCTTAACACTGAAGCTTTCTTT
CDR3 protein: CASTLTGLNTEAFF

J gene: TRBJ2-1
D gene: -
clone size: -
V gene: TRBV6-4
CDR3 DNA: TGTGCCAGCAGTGACCCTCTAGACCGCAATGAGCAGTTCTTC
CDR3 protein: CASSDPLDRNEQFF

J gene: TRBJ2-3
D gene: -
clone size: -
V gene: TRBV7-6
CDR3 DNA: TGTGCCAGCAGCTTTACGCAGCCGTCCCCAGGAGATACGCAGTATTTT
CDR3 protein: CASSFTQPSPGDTQYF

J gene: TRBJ1-5
D gene: -
clone size: -
V gene: TRBV18
CDR3 DNA: TGTGCCAGCTCACAGTCGGACGGGATGAGCAATCAGCCCCAGCATTTT
CDR3 protein: CASSQSDGMSNQPQHF

J gene: TRBJ2-7
D gene: -
clone size: -
V gene: TRBV3-1/TRBV3-2
CDR3 DNA: TGTGCCAGCAGCCTGACCGAGTCCTACGAGCAGTACTTC
CDR3 protein: CASSLTESYEQYF

J gene: TRBJ2-7
D gene: TRBD1
clone size: -
V gene: TRBV27
CDR3 DNA: TGTGCCAGCAGTCAGAACAGGGGCTCCTACGAGCAGTACTTC
CDR3 protein: CASSQNRGSYEQYF

J gene: TRBJ2-2
D gene: -
clone size: -
V gene: TRBV6-1
CDR3 DNA: TGTGCCAGCAGTGAAGTGGGAGTTGGGATCCGGGAGCTGTTTTTT
CDR3 protein: CASSEVGVGIRELFF

J gene: TRBJ1-1
D gene: -
clone size: -
V gene: TRBV9
CDR3 DNA: TGTGCCAGCAGCGTAACCTATAGGGGCGAAGCTTTCTTT
CDR3 protein: CASSVTYRGEAFF

J gene: TRBJ2-6
D gene: -
clone size: -
V gene: TRBV29-1
CDR3 DNA: TGCAGCGTTGTAAGGGAAGTAACCGGGGCCAACGTCCTGACTTTC
CDR3 protein: CSVVREVTGANVLTF

J gene: TRBJ1-2
D gene: -
clone size: -
V gene: TRBV30
CDR3 DNA: TGTGCCTGGAGCCTCACGTTACACTATGGCTACACCTTC
CDR3 protein: CAWSLTLHYGYTF

J gene: TRBJ2-3
D gene: TRBD1
clone size: -
V gene: TRBV6-4
CDR3 DNA: TGTGCCAGCAGTTCGACAGGGACAGATACGCAGTATTTT
CDR3 protein: CASSSTGTDTQYF

J gene: TRBJ1-2
D gene: -
clone size: -
V gene: TRBV12-3/TRBV12-4
CDR3 DNA: TGTGCCAGCAGTTTGACCCCCGGGGGGGGCTACACCTTC
CDR3 protein: CASSLTPGGGYTF

J gene: TRBJ1-4
D gene: -
clone size: -
V gene: TRBV21-1
CDR3 DNA: TGTGCCAGCAGCGAGTGGAGGGCCGAATACGGTGAAAAACTGTTTTTT
CDR3 protein: CASSEWRAEYGEKLFF

J gene: TRBJ1-3
D gene: -
clone size: -
V gene: TRBV5-4
CDR3 DNA: TGTGCCAGCAGCTTGGTTCCAGGTCTATCTGGAAACACCATATATTTT
CDR3 protein: CASSLVPGLSGNTIYF

J gene: TRBJ1-1
D gene: TRBD1
clone size: -
V gene: TRBV28
CDR3 DNA: TGTGCCAGCAGTTTAGCCGGGACAGGGTTTGGTACTGAAGCTTTCTTT
CDR3 protein: CASSLAGTGFGTEAFF

J gene: TRBJ2-5
D gene: TRBD1
clone size: -
V gene: TRBV7-9
CDR3 DNA: TGTGCCAGCAGCTATCCATCAGGGGGAGAAGAGACCCAGTACTTC
CDR3 protein: CASSYPSGGEETQYF

J gene: TRBJ1-5
D gene: -
clone size: once
V gene: TRBV4-1
CDR3 DNA: TGCGCCAGCAGCCAGAACGCAGGATATAGCAATCAGCCCCAGCATTTT
CDR3 protein: CASSQNAGYSNQPQHF

J gene: TRBJ1-2
D gene: -
clone size: -
V gene: TRBV5-1
CDR3 DNA: TGCGCCAGCAGCTCGGGCCAGGGCGCAGACTATGGCTACACCTTC
CDR3 protein: CASSSGQGADYGYTF

J gene: TRBJ1-2
D gene: -
clone size: -
V gene: TRBV28
CDR3 DNA: TGTGCCAGCAGCGAGGACGGATATAACTATGGCTACACCTTC
CDR3 protein: CASSEDGYNYGYTF

J gene: TRBJ2-7
D gene: -
clone size: -
V gene: TRBV25-1
CDR3 DNA: TGTGCCAGCAGTGAATCGGCGGGATACGGCACCGGCGAGCAGTACTTC
CDR3 protein: CASSESAGYGTGEQYF

J gene: TRBJ1-2
D gene: TRBD1
clone size: -
V gene: TRBV14
CDR3 DNA: TGTGCCAGCAGCCAGACCGGGACAGGGGGTGGACTGAACTATGGCTACACCTTC
CDR3 protein: CASSQTGTGGGLNYGYTF

J gene: TRBJ1-4
D gene: -
clone size: -
V gene: TRBV7-2
CDR3 DNA: TGTGCCAGCAGCTTCACGGACGGGAATGAAAAACTGTTTTTT
CDR3 protein: CASSFTDGNEKLFF

J gene: TRBJ1-3
D gene: -
clone size: -
V gene: TRBV19
CDR3 DNA: TGTGCCACCCGACCCTCGCCTCTCTCTGGAAACACCATATATTTT
CDR3 protein: CATRPSPLSGNTIYF

J gene: TRBJ2-6
D gene: -
clone size: -
V gene: TRBV3-1/TRBV3-2
CDR3 DNA: TGTGCCAGCAGCCAAGATCTCCGTACCTCTGGGGCCAACGTCCTGACTTTC
CDR3 protein: CASSQDLRTSGANVLTF

J gene: TRBJ2-5
D gene: TRBD1
clone size: -
V gene: TRBV5-5
CDR3 DNA: TGTGCCAGCAGCCAGATGGACAGGGAAGAGACCCAGTACTTC
CDR3 protein: CASSQMDREETQYF

J gene: TRBJ1-1
D gene: -
clone size: once
V gene: TRBV28
CDR3 DNA: TGTGCCAGCAGTAGTGGACAGCTGAACACTGAAGCTTTCTTT
CDR3 protein: CASSSGQLNTEAFF

J gene: TRBJ1-1
D gene: -
clone size: -
V gene: TRBV7-9
CDR3 DNA: TGTGCCAGCAGCTGGGCAGGATCATGGACTGAAGCTTTCTTT
CDR3 protein: CASSWAGSWTEAFF

J gene: TRBJ2-4
D gene: TRBD2
clone size: -
V gene: TRBV30
CDR3 DNA: TGTGCCTGGAGTGTAACGGGGGGGAACATTCAGTACTTC
CDR3 protein: CAWSVTGGNIQYF

J gene: TRBJ2-1
D gene: TRBD1
clone size: -
V gene: TRBV2
CDR3 DNA: TGTGCCAGCAGTATTAGACTGGACAGGGAGTGGAATGAGCAGTTCTTC
CDR3 protein: CASSIRLDREWNEQFF

J gene: TRBJ1-1
D gene: -
clone size: -
V gene: TRBV29-1
CDR3 DNA: TGCAGCGTTCGACAGTATGGGAACACTGAAGCTTTCTTT
CDR3 protein: CSVRQYGNTEAFF

J gene: TRBJ2-6
D gene: -
clone size: -
V gene: TRBV18
CDR3 DNA: TGTGCCAGCTCACCACCCCAGGGGTCTTTCTCTGGGGCCAACGTCCTGACTTTC
CDR3 protein: CASSPPQGSFSGANVLTF

J gene: TRBJ1-6
D gene: TRBD1
clone size: -
V gene: TRBV6-5
CDR3 DNA: TGTGCCAGCAGTTACTTCCTCAGGGGGAAGAATTCACCCCTCCACTTT
CDR3 protein: CASSYFLRGKNSPLHF

J gene: TRBJ2-2
D gene: TRBD1
clone size: -
V gene: TRBV6-5
CDR3 DNA: TGTGCCAGCACTTCGGACAGGGGGTCCACCGGGGAGCTGTTTTTT
CDR3 protein: CASTSDRGSTGELFF

J gene: TRBJ2-7
D gene: -
clone size: -
V gene: TRBV7-9
CDR3 DNA: TGTGCCAGCAGCTTAGCAGGGGGGAAGTTCTACGAGCAGTACTTC
CDR3 protein: CASSLAGGKFYEQYF

J gene: TRBJ1-2
D gene: -
clone size: -
V gene: TRBV4-2
CDR3 DNA: TGTGCCAGCAGCCAAGATCTTACACTGAACTATGGCTACACCTTC
CDR3 protein: CASSQDLTLNYGYTF

J gene: TRBJ1-1
D gene: -
clone size: -
V gene: TRBV5-1
CDR3 DNA: TGCGCCAGCAGCTTCGGGATTCTAAATGAAGCTTTCTTT
CDR3 protein: CASSFGILNEAFF

J gene: TRBJ2-2
D gene: TRBD2
clone size: once
V gene: TRBV7-8
CDR3 DNA: TGTGCCAGCAGCCAAGTAGCGGGAGCGAACACCGGGGAGCTGTTTTTT
CDR3 protein: CASSQVAGANTGELFF